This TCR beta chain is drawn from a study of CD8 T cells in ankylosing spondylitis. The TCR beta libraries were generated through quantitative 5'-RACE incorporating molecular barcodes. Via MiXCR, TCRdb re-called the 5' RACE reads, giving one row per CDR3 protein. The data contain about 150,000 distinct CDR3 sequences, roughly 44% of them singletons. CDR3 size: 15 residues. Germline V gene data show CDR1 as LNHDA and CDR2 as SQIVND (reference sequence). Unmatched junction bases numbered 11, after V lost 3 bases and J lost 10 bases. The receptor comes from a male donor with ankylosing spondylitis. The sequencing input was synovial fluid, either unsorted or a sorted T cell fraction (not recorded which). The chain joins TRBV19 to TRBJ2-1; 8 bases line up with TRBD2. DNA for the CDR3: TGTGCCAGTAGTATCGGGGGGGCTCGGTTCTTCGAGCAGTTCTTC. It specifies CASSIGGARFFEQFF.